These T cell receptor beta chains were read from a single sample in a study of liver allograft versus peripheral blood T cells. TCRdb independently ran MiXCR on the reads; one entry per CDR3 protein. Among some 10,000 distinct CDR3 sequences listed, 20% to 25% were seen once. The source of these receptors is a human patient who had a liver transplant. Some T cells may trace back to the graft donor. The CDR3 runs from the conserved cysteine through the conserved F or W. Fields, in order: V gene, clone size, D gene, J gene, CDR3 protein, CDR3 DNA. A D gene is named only where the DNA matches it firmly. The size entry is marked missing in some rows and otherwise reads once, few, many or a size class.

TRBV5-4,.,.,TRBJ2-7,CASSLAAGYEQYF,TGTGCCAGCAGCTTGGCCGCGGGATACGAGCAGTACTTC
TRBV18,medium-sized,.,TRBJ1-5,CASSPGTSQPQHF,TGTGCCAGCTCACCAGGCACTTCTCAGCCCCAGCATTTT
TRBV7-3,.,.,TRBJ2-6,CASSPRVSGANVLTF,TGTGCCAGCAGCCCGAGGGTTTCTGGGGCCAACGTCCTGACTTTC
TRBV12-3/TRBV12-4,few,.,TRBJ1-1,CASSPRYRAREAFF,TGTGCCAGCAGCCCTAGATACAGGGCCCGGGAAGCTTTCTTT
TRBV7-3,few,TRBD1,TRBJ2-1,CASSSRTGQGEQFF,TGTGCCAGCAGCTCCAGGACAGGCCAAGGGGAGCAGTTCTTC
TRBV12-3/TRBV12-4,few,.,TRBJ1-1,CASSLIESLRTFF,TGTGCCAGCAGTTTAATCGAGTCCTTGAGAACTTTCTTT
TRBV20-1,few,.,TRBJ2-2,CSATTPPAGELFF,TGCAGTGCTACAACCCCACCCGCCGGGGAGCTGTTTTTT
TRBV6-5,medium-sized,.,TRBJ1-3,CASSLYSNSGNTIYF,TGTGCCAGCAGCCTTTACAGTAACTCTGGAAACACCATATATTTT
TRBV19,many,TRBD1,TRBJ2-7,CASSIGPGQGVEQYF,TGTGCCAGTAGTATAGGACCGGGACAGGGTGTCGAGCAGTACTTC
TRBV6-2/TRBV6-3,.,.,TRBJ1-5,CASSYSPGWYSNRPQHF,TGTGCCAGCAGTTACTCTCCAGGGTGGTATAGCAATCGGCCCCAGCATTTT
TRBV7-2,medium-sized,TRBD1,TRBJ2-7,CASSPQTGDLPYEQYF,TGTGCCAGCAGCCCACAAACAGGGGACCTACCCTACGAGCAGTACTTC
TRBV5-4,.,.,TRBJ1-2,CASSLGDYGYTF,TGTGCCAGCAGCTTGGGTGATTATGGCTACACCTTC
TRBV6-5,.,TRBD1,TRBJ1-2,CASSYSPGTGGGGYTF,TGTGCCAGCAGTTACTCGCCCGGGACAGGGGGAGGAGGCTACACCTTC
TRBV6-5,.,.,TRBJ1-5,CASSSLAGPNQPQHF,TGTGCCAGCAGTTCCCTGGCAGGGCCTAATCAGCCCCAGCATTTT
TRBV7-3,few,.,TRBJ2-3,CASSLASPTDTQYF,TGTGCCAGCAGCTTAGCCTCTCCCACAGATACGCAGTATTTT
TRBV6-5,.,TRBD1,TRBJ1-2,CASSSTGDGYTF,TGTGCCAGCAGTTCAACAGGGGATGGCTACACCTTC
TRBV20-1,few,TRBD1,TRBJ1-2,CSARTGGDGYTF,TGCAGTGCTAGAACAGGGGGCGATGGCTACACCTTC
TRBV27,.,.,TRBJ2-7,CASSWAGPRYEQYF,TGTGCCAGCAGTTGGGCAGGGCCCCGCTACGAGCAGTACTTC
TRBV6-1,.,TRBD1,TRBJ2-5,CASSYGQGEETQYF,TGTGCCAGCAGTTACGGACAGGGCGAAGAGACCCAGTACTTC
TRBV6-5,.,.,TRBJ1-2,CASSLLRSPNYGYTF,TGTGCCAGCAGTCTCCTCAGGTCCCCTAACTATGGCTACACCTTC
TRBV24-1,.,TRBD1,TRBJ1-2,CATSDWDRGQLRF,TGTGCCACCAGTGATTGGGACAGGGGCCAACTTAGGTTC
TRBV11-2,.,TRBD1,TRBJ1-6,CASSLDRQGGSPLHF,TGTGCCAGCAGCTTAGATCGGCAGGGGGGTTCACCCCTCCACTTT
TRBV5-4,.,TRBD1,TRBJ2-1,CASSAPDRPHNEQFF,TGTGCCAGCAGCGCGCCGGACAGGCCCCACAATGAGCAGTTCTTC
TRBV15,.,TRBD1,TRBJ2-3,CATSRGGTGGSTDTQYF,TGTGCCACCAGCAGGGGTGGGACAGGAGGCTCCACAGATACGCAGTATTTT
TRBV20-1,few,.,TRBJ1-6,CSARELISGLGSPLHF,TGCAGTGCTAGAGAGCTAATTTCAGGGTTGGGTTCACCCCTCCACTTT
TRBV28,few,.,TRBJ1-2,CASRPAGWNYGYTF,TGTGCCAGCAGACCCGCAGGTTGGAACTATGGCTACACCTTC
TRBV14,few,.,TRBJ1-4,CASSQAPLNEKLFF,TGTGCCAGCAGCCAAGCCCCGTTGAATGAAAAACTGTTTTTT
TRBV29-1,medium-sized,TRBD2,TRBJ2-1,CSVVVREVYNEQFF,TGCAGCGTTGTTGTGCGGGAGGTGTACAATGAGCAGTTCTTC
TRBV12-3/TRBV12-4,few,TRBD2,TRBJ2-7,CASGTSGIFGAYEQYF,TGTGCCAGTGGGACTAGCGGGATCTTTGGAGCCTACGAGCAGTACTTC
TRBV14,.,.,TRBJ1-2,CASSLPTRGGYTF,TGTGCCAGCAGCCTCCCGACGAGGGGCGGCTACACCTTC
TRBV5-6,medium-sized,.,TRBJ1-2,CASSLFTPYGYTF,TGTGCCAGCAGCTTGTTTACTCCCTATGGCTACACCTTC
TRBV9,.,TRBD2,TRBJ2-1,CASSAWGLALDEQFF,TGTGCCAGCAGCGCATGGGGACTAGCTCTCGATGAGCAGTTCTTC
TRBV27,few,.,TRBJ1-1,CASSLEWTDWAEAFF,TGTGCCAGCAGTTTGGAATGGACAGACTGGGCTGAAGCTTTCTTT
TRBV20-1,few,.,TRBJ1-4,CSASSGQSWEKLFF,TGCAGTGCTTCAAGTGGACAGTCCTGGGAAAAACTGTTTTTT
TRBV6-2/TRBV6-3,few,.,TRBJ2-7,CASTPRGAGDEQYF,TGTGCCAGCACTCCTAGGGGGGCCGGAGACGAGCAGTACTTC
TRBV5-4,.,TRBD1,TRBJ1-6,CASSSPGQGDSPLHF,TGTGCCAGCAGCTCCCCGGGACAGGGGGATTCACCCCTCCACTTT
TRBV14,.,TRBD1,TRBJ2-3,CASSLPGTASDTQYF,TGTGCCAGCAGCCTTCCCGGGACAGCCTCAGATACGCAGTATTTT
TRBV30,few,.,TRBJ2-7,CAWSVGGANYEQYF,TGTGCCTGGAGTGTAGGGGGGGCAAACTACGAGCAGTACTTC
TRBV7-2,medium-sized,TRBD1,TRBJ1-5,CASSQDRAQPQHF,TGTGCCAGCAGCCAGGACAGGGCTCAGCCCCAGCATTTT
TRBV6-1,few,.,TRBJ1-2,CASSAGLLHYGYTF,TGTGCCAGCAGCGCAGGGCTTCTACACTATGGCTACACCTTC
TRBV27,medium-sized,TRBD1,TRBJ1-1,CASSFLGTGSTEAFF,TGTGCCAGCAGTTTTCTAGGGACAGGGAGTACTGAAGCTTTCTTT
TRBV10-3,.,TRBD1,TRBJ2-5,CAISKTGQETQYF,TGTGCCATCAGTAAGACAGGGCAAGAGACCCAGTACTTC
TRBV6-2/TRBV6-3,medium-sized,TRBD2,TRBJ2-2,CASRLKGLAGTGELFF,TGTGCCAGCAGGTTAAAAGGACTAGCTGGGACCGGGGAGCTGTTTTTT
TRBV6-6,medium-sized,.,TRBJ2-7,CASSYQSYEQYF,TGTGCCAGCAGTTATCAGTCCTACGAGCAGTACTTC
TRBV7-9,few,.,TRBJ1-2,CASSFEAMFYTF,TGTGCCAGCAGCTTCGAGGCTATGTTCTACACCTTC
TRBV27,.,.,TRBJ2-3,CASTRVRGAKSTDTQYF,TGTGCCAGCACTAGGGTTAGGGGCGCAAAGTCGACAGATACGCAGTATTTT
TRBV19,few,TRBD1,TRBJ1-4,CASSIRAWDRTNEKLFF,TGTGCCAGTAGTATTAGGGCTTGGGACAGGACTAATGAAAAACTGTTTTTT
TRBV6-1,.,.,TRBJ2-1,CASSNTGRNNEQFF,TGTGCCAGCAGTAATACGGGGAGAAACAATGAGCAGTTCTTC
TRBV18,medium-sized,.,TRBJ1-1,CASSPQGVGDTEAFF,TGTGCCAGCTCACCACAGGGCGTGGGGGACACTGAAGCTTTCTTT
TRBV6-6,few,.,TRBJ1-2,CASRTSPGTLNYGYTF,TGTGCCAGCAGGACCAGCCCCGGGACGCTAAACTATGGCTACACCTTC
TRBV11-2,few,.,TRBJ1-1,CASSPQGRRGAFF,TGTGCCAGCAGCCCCCAGGGGAGGCGAGGTGCTTTCTTT
TRBV6-1,.,.,TRBJ2-7,CASKGGGAEQYF,TGTGCCAGCAAGGGGGGGGGTGCCGAGCAGTACTTC
TRBV19,.,.,TRBJ2-6,CASKDPARGRANVLTF,TGTGCCAGTAAGGACCCCGCCCGGGGGAGGGCCAACGTCCTGACTTTC
TRBV7-6,few,.,TRBJ1-3,CASSSGRISGNTIYF,TGTGCCAGCAGCTCGGGACGCATCTCTGGAAACACCATATATTTT
TRBV11-2,few,TRBD2,TRBJ2-1,CASSHLGLAGGDNEQFF,TGTGCCAGCAGCCATTTGGGGCTAGCGGGGGGGGACAATGAGCAGTTCTTC
TRBV20-1,.,TRBD1,TRBJ1-2,CSAREAATGESGYTF,TGCAGTGCTAGAGAGGCCGCGACAGGGGAGAGCGGCTACACCTTC